The rows below give T cell receptor beta chains drawn from one sample of a study of shared clonotypes between healthy human individuals. Only in-frame clones appear in the TCRdb table, and some are missing; sequencing was by immunoSEQ multiplex PCR. The table includes about 680,000 clones, about three quarters detected once. The specimen sequenced was memory CD4+ T cells sorted from blood. Receptors originate from a woman under 40 in good health. The CDR3 runs from the conserved cysteine through the conserved F or W. D genes are given only for firm matches. Clone size, where shown, is once, few, many, or a class for clones that have expanded.

d_gene	v_gene	abundance	j_gene	CDR3aa	CDR3nt
.	TRBV27	.	TRBJ1-5	CASSYSRTGGSSQPQHF	TGTGCCAGCAGTTATTCCCGAACGGGGGGGAGTAGTCAGCCCCAGCATTTT
.	TRBV6-6	.	TRBJ1-5	CASSYSGGNNQPQHF	TGTGCCAGCAGTTACTCAGGAGGAAACAATCAGCCCCAGCATTTT
TRBD1	TRBV7-9	.	TRBJ1-1	CASSFRRDRERTEAFF	TGTGCCAGCAGCTTTAGGCGGGACAGGGAGAGAACTGAAGCTTTCTTT
.	TRBV28	few	TRBJ1-1	CASSLSQLEAFF	TGTGCCAGCAGTTTATCCCAACTTGAAGCTTTCTTT
.	TRBV5-1	.	TRBJ2-7	CASSFDGSRTYEQYF	TGCGCCAGCAGCTTCGACGGGAGTAGGACCTACGAGCAGTACTTC
TRBD2	TRBV11-2	few	TRBJ2-3	CASSPTSGSGTQYF	TGTGCCAGCAGCCCGACTAGCGGGAGCGGTACGCAGTATTTT
.	TRBV29-1	.	TRBJ2-1	CSVVAGDRSDEQFF	TGCAGCGTTGTCGCAGGGGATCGATCCGATGAGCAGTTCTTC
.	TRBV21-1	.	TRBJ2-5	CASSDYRTQYF	TGTGCCAGCAGTGATTACAGGACCCAGTACTTC
TRBD1	TRBV5-1	.	TRBJ2-2	CASSLEGPGQSNTGELFF	TGCGCCAGCAGCTTGGAGGGACCGGGACAGTCAAACACCGGGGAGCTGTTTTTT
.	TRBV14	.	TRBJ2-3	CASSQLGDTQYF	TGTGCCAGCAGCCAACTCGGGGATACGCAGTATTTT
.	TRBV5-1	few	TRBJ2-2	CASSKNTGELFF	TGCGCCAGTTCCAAGAACACCGGGGAGCTGTTTTTT
.	TRBV11-2	.	TRBJ2-3	CASSLGRHLRTDTQYF	TGTGCCAGCAGCTTAGGCAGACACCTACGCACAGATACGCAGTATTTT
.	TRBV14	once	TRBJ2-3	CASSQGTDTQYF	TGTGCCAGCAGCCAAGGCACAGATACGCAGTATTTT
.	TRBV29-1	.	TRBJ2-3	CSVGGVDTQYF	TGCAGCGTGGGGGGAGTAGATACGCAGTATTTT
.	TRBV19	.	TRBJ1-4	CASTRGARSNEKLFF	TGTGCCAGTACAAGGGGAGCTCGGTCTAATGAAAAACTGTTTTTT
.	TRBV5-1	.	TRBJ1-1	CASSPAGLGSNTEAFF	TGCGCCAGCAGCCCGGCCGGTCTGGGATCGAACACTGAAGCTTTCTTT
TRBD1	TRBV2	few	TRBJ1-5	CASTRDREQPQHF	TGTGCCAGCACCCGGGACAGGGAACAGCCCCAGCATTTT
TRBD1	TRBV5-1	few	TRBJ2-3	CASSLGQGASTDTQYF	TGCGCCAGCAGCTTGGGACAGGGGGCCAGCACAGATACGCAGTATTTT
TRBD1	TRBV6-4	.	TRBJ1-2	CASSDYGQGAGYTF	TGTGCCAGCAGTGACTACGGACAGGGGGCTGGCTACACCTTC
.	TRBV6-5	.	TRBJ1-2	CASSYKANYGYTF	TGTGCCAGCAGTTACAAAGCTAACTATGGCTACACCTTC
.	TRBV5-5	many	TRBJ2-7	CASSLDFWEQYF	TGTGCCAGCAGCTTGGATTTCTGGGAGCAGTACTTC
.	TRBV11-3	.	TRBJ2-1	CASSLGPSSYNEQFF	TGTGCCAGCAGCCTGGGGCCGAGCTCCTACAATGAGCAGTTCTTC
TRBD1	TRBV19	many	TRBJ1-5	CASSEGGQVRGNQPQHF	TGTGCCAGTAGTGAGGGGGGACAGGTTAGAGGCAATCAGCCCCAGCATTTT
.	TRBV6-6	many	TRBJ1-1	CASSHGGNTEAFF	TGTGCCAGCAGTCACGGGGGAAACACTGAAGCTTTCTTT
.	TRBV28	.	TRBJ1-5	CASSLSRWGSSNQPQHF	TGTGCCAGCAGTTTATCCCGGTGGGGCTCTAGCAATCAGCCCCAGCATTTT
.	TRBV6-5	.	TRBJ1-4	CASSYNGEKLFF	TGTGCCAGCAGTTACAACGGTGAAAAACTGTTTTTT
.	TRBV4-1	.	TRBJ2-7	CASSSSRREPFEQYF	TGCGCCAGCAGCTCCTCCCGACGGGAGCCCTTCGAGCAGTACTTC
.	TRBV7-2	.	TRBJ1-1	CASSLAALNTEAFF	TGTGCCAGCAGCTTAGCGGCTCTGAACACTGAAGCTTTCTTT
.	TRBV27	few	TRBJ1-1	CASSSNTGTEAFF	TGTGCCAGCAGTTCGAACACGGGCACTGAAGCTTTCTTT
TRBD1	TRBV7-9	.	TRBJ2-7	CASNSGDRANEQYF	TGTGCCAGCAACTCAGGAGACAGGGCCAACGAGCAGTACTTC
.	TRBV5-1	.	TRBJ1-1	CASSLGTMNTEAFF	TGCGCCAGCAGCTTGGGGACAATGAACACTGAAGCTTTCTTT
TRBD1	TRBV19	.	TRBJ2-5	CASSREDRVKETQYF	TGTGCCAGTAGTAGGGAGGACAGGGTTAAAGAGACCCAGTACTTC
TRBD1	TRBV11-2	.	TRBJ1-4	CASSHTTGTSTNEKLFF	TGTGCCAGCAGCCACACGACAGGGACTTCAACTAATGAAAAACTGTTTTTT
.	TRBV28	once	TRBJ1-3	CASSKPSRGNTIYF	TGTGCCAGCAGTAAGCCCAGCCGTGGAAACACCATATATTTT
.	TRBV5-5	.	TRBJ2-7	CASSPGADLRTYEQYF	TGTGCCAGCAGCCCCGGGGCGGACTTACGTACCTACGAGCAGTACTTC
TRBD1	TRBV7-2	.	TRBJ1-5	CASSLDRGRNQPQHF	TGTGCCAGCAGCTTAGACAGGGGGCGCAATCAGCCCCAGCATTTT
.	TRBV7-2	.	TRBJ2-7	CASSRQRDSYEQYF	TGTGCCAGCAGCCGTCAGAGGGATTCCTACGAGCAGTACTTC
TRBD1	TRBV2	.	TRBJ2-7	CASSPGQGRVSEQYF	TGTGCCAGCAGTCCTGGACAGGGCAGGGTGTCCGAGCAGTACTTC
.	TRBV7-9	.	TRBJ2-7	CASSLDLGYEQYF	TGTGCCAGCAGCTTAGATCTAGGGTACGAGCAGTACTTC
TRBD2	TRBV6-4	.	TRBJ2-2	CASSEASGRSGELFF	TGTGCCAGCAGTGAGGCTAGCGGGAGGTCCGGGGAGCTGTTTTTT
.	TRBV6-1	.	TRBJ1-1	CASSDNLNTEAFF	TGTGCCAGCAGTGATAATCTGAACACTGAAGCTTTCTTT
.	TRBV6-5	.	TRBJ1-2	CASRFDSNYGYTF	TGTGCCAGCAGATTTGACAGTAACTATGGCTACACCTTC